Listed below are T cell receptor beta chains from one sample, sequenced in a study of shared clonotypes between healthy human individuals. TCRdb's copy holds only in-frame clones and misses some; the assay was immunoSEQ multiplex PCR. There are more than 2 million clones in the sample; about 95% occur only once, and 0.85% to 1.2% lies in the top ten. The sequenced material came from naive CD8+ T cells sorted from blood. The receptors were gathered from a man aged 18 to 30 in good health. Both conserved end residues are part of each CDR3. D genes are given only for firm matches.

>.|TRBJ1-2|TRBV5-4
TGTGCCAGCTCTATTTTTGGGTCCGGCTATGGCTACACCTTC
CASSIFGSGYGYTF
>.|TRBJ2-5|TRBV30
TGTGCCTGGGGTGGGGGGACCCAAGAGACCCAGTACTTC
CAWGGGTQETQYF
>.|TRBJ2-5|TRBV6-6
TGTGCCAGCAGTCAGGATTCAGAGACCCAGTACTTC
CASSQDSETQYF
>.|TRBJ2-7|TRBV4-1
TGCGCCAGCAGCCGAGCCCTAGCGATCGAGCAGTACTTC
CASSRALAIEQYF
>TRBD1|TRBJ1-2|TRBV6-1
TGTGCCAGCAACTTGGGACAGGTCTATGGCTACACCTTC
CASNLGQVYGYTF
>.|TRBJ2-3|TRBV2
TGTGCCAGCAGGGTCGGAACAGATACGCAGTATTTT
CASRVGTDTQYF
>TRBD2|TRBJ2-3|TRBV13
TGTGCCAGCAGCTCCCGGGAGGCAGCGGGGGGCACAGATACGCAGTATTTT
CASSSREAAGGTDTQYF
>.|TRBJ1-2|TRBV28
TGTGCCAGCAGTATATACATCGGGACGGAGCAATTCTATGGCTACACCTTC
CASSIYIGTEQFYGYTF
>.|TRBJ2-3|TRBV7-3
TGTGCCAGCAGCCCCGACTTGGGCGGGCGCACAGATACGCAGTATTTT
CASSPDLGGRTDTQYF
>.|TRBJ2-3|TRBV27
TGTGCCAGCAGCCCGACTCCTGTTACGCAGTATTTT
CASSPTPVTQYF
>.|TRBJ2-7|TRBV28
TGTGCCAGCAGTTTACAGTTAGGGGTTTACATCGAGCAGTACTTC
CASSLQLGVYIEQYF
>.|TRBJ1-1|TRBV6-1
TGTGCCAGCAGTTTGACCGTGAACACTGAAGCTTTCTTT
CASSLTVNTEAFF
>.|TRBJ2-7|TRBV7-9
TGTGCCAGCAGCCACGGGACCCGCTACGAGCAGTACTTC
CASSHGTRYEQYF
>.|TRBJ1-5|TRBV27
TGTGCCAGCAGTTATGGGGAAAATCAGCCCCAGCATTTT
CASSYGENQPQHF
>.|TRBJ1-5|TRBV6-1
TGTGCCATCTCATATCTACAGGGTCTAAATCAGCCCCAGCATTTT
CAISYLQGLNQPQHF
>.|TRBJ1-1|TRBV6-5
TGTGCCAGCAGTTGGGGGACAAGTAATGAAGCTTTCTTT
CASSWGTSNEAFF